The next 27 T cell receptor beta chains were all read from a single sample in a study of T-cell memory formation after mild COVID-19. Each CDR3 protein is one row after TCRdb ran MiXCR on the 5' RACE reads. The sample lists about 57,000 distinct CDR3 sequences, about 12% occurring once. The sample consisted of PBMCs or a T cell subset sorted from them (not recorded which). These receptors were taken from a man between 18 and 35 years old who had mild COVID-19 (a few samples of this study predate the infection). Cell type and time point are not known.

This clonotype was found many times. The chain couples TRBV7-2 to TRBJ2-2; D tentatively fits TRBD1 or TRBD2 (5 bases each). Trimming took 1 base from V and 4 from J, leaving 10 bases between them. The CDR3 contains 15 residues. Germline CDR1 is SGHTA and CDR2 is FQGNSA. CDR3 protein: CASSLGGGTTGELFF. Written as DNA, the CDR3 is TGTGCCAGCAGCTTAGGAGGTGGGACCACCGGGGAGCTGTTTTTT.

CDR3 DNA: TGCGCCAGCAGCTTCGACAGGGAGTACTCACCCCTCCACTTT. It is translated as CASSFDREYSPLHF. This chain connects TRBV5-1 to TRBJ1-6, with 7 bases fitting TRBD1. The CDR3 totals 14 residues. V lost 2 bases to trimming and J lost 10 bases; unmatched junction nucleotides: 6. Looked up from germline, CDR1 is SGHRS and CDR2 is YFSETQ.

CDR3 sequence: CASSDRETYEQYF. CDR3 DNA sequence: TGTGCCAGCTCGGACAGGGAAACCTACGAGCAGTACTTC. This chain uses TRBV18 with TRBJ2-7; TRBD1 matches at 8 bases. The V gene's germline CDR1 is KGHSH and CDR2 LQKENI. The CDR3 contains 13 residues. V shed 6 bases, J shed 2 bases, and the junction held 3 bases outside the gene matches.

There are many counts of this clonotype. This rearrangement joins TRBV7-9 to TRBJ1-1; 9 bases map to TRBD1. The germline V gene has CDR1 SEHNR and CDR2 FQNEAQ (reference sequence). The junction had 12 bases not matched to a gene; V was cut back by 5 bases and J by 5 bases. This CDR3 contains 16 residues. The CDR3 reads CASSLITGGSRTEAFF. DNA for the CDR3: TGTGCCAGCAGCCTTATAACAGGGGGCTCCCGGACTGAAGCTTTCTTT.

For this clonotype: A much larger clone sits a single nucleotide away, making a read error possible. This chain joins TRBV12-3 or TRBV12-4 and TRBJ2-7, with D hard to call. V lost 4 bases and J 2 bases, leaving 18 bases between the germline ends. This CDR3 comprises 16 residues. CDR3 protein: CASSSMSLRSTYEQYF. In DNA, the CDR3 is TGTGCCAGCAGTTCGATGAGTCTCAGGAGCACCTACGAGCAGTACTTC.

Only a few counts were recorded for this clonotype. The rearrangement uses TRBV10-3 and TRBJ2-1, with D possibly being TRBD1 (6 bases). The V gene lost 5 bases and the J gene lost 0 bases, with 14 bases spanning the gap. This CDR3 is built from 16 residues. Looked up from germline, CDR1 is ENHRY and CDR2 is SYGVKD. The CDR3 nucleotides read TGTGCCATCAGTACGATGGACAGAAGCTCCTACAATGAGCAGTTCTTC. Translated: CAISTMDRSSYNEQFF.

The table lists this clonotype with a few counts. This sequence joins TRBV12-3 or TRBV12-4 and TRBJ1-3; TRBD1 matches at 7 bases. V dropped 2 bases and J dropped 2; count of bases not matched to a gene: 3. The CDR3 contains 15 residues. CDR3 coding DNA: TGTGCCAGCAGTTTAAGGACAGGAGCTGGAAACACCATATATTTT. It translates to CASSLRTGAGNTIYF.

This clonotype was found a few times. The genes are TRBV5-5 and TRBJ1-2; D perhaps matches TRBD1 (6 bases). V lost 0 bases and J 7 bases, leaving 13 bases between the germline ends. This CDR3 comprises 14 residues. CDR1 is SGHKS, CDR2 YYEKEE, per germline (reference sequence). CDR3 DNA sequence: TGTGCCAGCAGCTTGGTTGGGGGCATGGGTGGCTACACCTTC. Protein: CASSLVGGMGGYTF.

This clonotype was seen many times. The V gene is TRBV7-3, the J gene TRBJ2-7, with D uncertain. This CDR3 is 15 amino acids long. The V end was cut by 1 base, the J end by 0 bases, with 10 bases between. The V gene's germline CDR1 is SGHTA and CDR2 FQGTGA. The CDR3 coding sequence is TGTGCCAGCAGCTTAATGTGGCAGTCCTCCTACGAGCAGTACTTC. The encoded protein is CASSLMWQSSYEQYF.

V and J are TRBV6-5 and TRBJ1-1, with 8 bases identical to TRBD1. The CDR3 contains 14 residues. Trimming cost V 6 bases and J 0 bases; bases outside gene matches: 3. Germline lookup yields CDR1 MNHEY and CDR2 SVGAGI. The CDR3 region has the DNA TGTGCCAGCAGATCGACAGGGGTGAACACTGAAGCTTTCTTT. Its translation: CASRSTGVNTEAFF.

In this sample, this clonotype turned up a few times. CDR3 sequence: CASGPGGAYNEQFF. In DNA form, the CDR3 reads TGTGCTAGTGGTCCCGGGGGGGCTTACAATGAGCAGTTCTTC. The chain recombines TRBV12-5 with TRBJ2-1, with TRBD2 identical over 8 bases. After removal of 5 bases from V and 4 bases from J, the junction contained 4 bases not matched to a gene. This CDR3 comprises 14 residues. Per germline, CDR1 LGHNT and CDR2 FRNRAP.

The rearrangement uses TRBV7-2 and TRBJ1-3; TRBD1 agrees at 8 bases. V was clipped by 4 bases and J by 0 bases; unmatched bases: 5. Per germline, CDR1 SGHTA and CDR2 FQGNSA. The CDR3 sequence is 16 residues long. This chain's CDR3 is CASSSTGEFSGNTIYF. CDR3 sequence (DNA): TGTGCCAGCAGCTCGACAGGGGAATTCTCTGGAAACACCATATATTTT.

The CDR3 nucleotides read TGCGCCAGCAGCTTGGGGGGCGCGAGTGCAGATACGCAGTATTTT. Amino acids: CASSLGGASADTQYF. This chain joins TRBV5-1 and TRBJ2-3, with D possibly being TRBD1 (5 bases). V was shortened by 0 bases and J by 4 bases, with 12 bases between the two germline ends. Germline V gene sequence: CDR1 SGHRS, CDR2 YFSETQ. This CDR3 has 15 residues.

The chain has TRBV7-9 and TRBJ1-2; no definite D call. Germline-derived CDR1 and CDR2 are SEHNR and FQNEAQ (reference sequence). This CDR3 region has 13 residues. Deletions cut 1 base from V and 4 bases from J, with 7 bases between. For the CDR3, the DNA is TGTGCCAGCAGCTTAGGTGGCGGCTATGGCTACACCTTC. This translates into CASSLGGGYGYTF.

This clonotype was counted ten times or more. J is TRBJ1-1 and V is TRBV5-8; 7 bases are shared with TRBD1. In germline, CDR1 is SGHTS, CDR2 YDEGEE. The CDR3 has 14 residues. V lost 3 bases and J lost 3; bases outside the gene matches: 5. This CDR3 reads CASSSGGGDTEAFF. The CDR3 DNA follows: TGTGCCAGCAGCTCAGGGGGTGGGGACACTGAAGCTTTCTTT.

The chain couples TRBV5-1 to TRBJ1-6; a weak D match, TRBD1 (5 bases). The ends were cut back, 6 bases at V and 9 bases at J, with 16 bases in the middle. The CDR3 is 14 residues long. Germline CDR1 reads SGHRS; CDR2 reads YFSETQ. The CDR3 DNA reads TGCGCCAGCAACCCCTCCGGAGGGGTTTCACCCCTCCACTTT. Its translation: CASNPSGGVSPLHF.

This clonotype appeared a few times. This chain links TRBV7-2 with TRBJ1-2, with D hard to call. The ends were cut back, 5 bases at V and 2 bases at J, with 15 bases in the middle. This CDR3 has 15 amino acids. In germline, CDR1 is SGHTA, CDR2 FQGNSA. Here the CDR3 DNA reads TGTGCCAGCAGCGACTACCACATTCGGAACTATGGCTACACCTTC. It specifies CASSDYHIRNYGYTF.

This sequence joins TRBV4-3 and TRBJ2-6, with D perhaps given as TRBD1 or TRBD2 (6 bases each). Germline CDR1 LGHNA, CDR2 YSLEER. The CDR3 extends over 18 amino acids. The V end was cut by 2 bases, the J end by 0 bases, with 14 bases between. The CDR3 region has the DNA TGCGCCAGCAGCCAACAGCAGGAGGGGGGCTCTGGGGCCAACGTCCTGACTTTC. Translating it yields CASSQQQEGGSGANVLTF.

This clonotype was seen ten or more times. The CDR3 sequence: CASSLQAGEYNEQFF. As DNA, the CDR3 is TGTGCCAGCAGCTTACAAGCGGGGGAATACAATGAGCAGTTCTTC. The genes are TRBV7-2 and TRBJ2-1; 8 nucleotides line up with TRBD2. J was trimmed by 4 bases and V by 2 bases; bases with no gene match: 4. The CDR3 is made up of 15 amino acids. CDR1 and CDR2 (germline): SGHTA, FQGNSA.

In its sample, this clonotype was seen a few times. CDR3 sequence: CASGGATSADTQYF. In DNA form, the CDR3 reads TGTGCCAGCGGCGGCGCAACCTCGGCAGATACGCAGTATTTT. The gene calls are TRBV6-5 and TRBJ2-3; D not resolved. CDR1 MNHEY and CDR2 SVGAGI come from the germline V gene. There are 14 residues in the CDR3. The V end was cut by 8 bases, the J end by 4 bases, with 16 bases between.

This clonotype was seen a few times. V usage is TRBV7-2 and J usage is TRBJ2-2; D might be TRBD1 (5 bases). Germline V gene data show CDR1 as SGHTA and CDR2 as FQGNSA. The CDR3 runs 13 residues. Trimming pared 5 bases from V and 5 bases from J, leaving 9 bases between. The CDR3 bases are TGTGCCAGCAGCGCCCAGGGTACCGGGGAGCTGTTTTTT. As protein: CASSAQGTGELFF.

By sample fraction, this clonotype is medium-sized. The V gene is TRBV4-2, the J gene TRBJ2-5; TRBD2 matches at 9 bases. Germline loops: CDR1 LGHNA, CDR2 YNFKEQ. This CDR3 has 18 amino acids. Unmatched junction bases numbered 8, after V lost 0 bases and J lost 0 bases. Here the CDR3 DNA reads TGTGCCAGCAGCCAAGAAGAGAATAGCGGGGGACACCAAGAGACCCAGTACTTC. Its protein is CASSQEENSGGHQETQYF.

This clonotype appeared a few times. The chain joins TRBV6-2 or TRBV6-3 to TRBJ1-5, with 8 positions matching TRBD1. There are 16 residues in the CDR3. The ends lost 8 bases at V and 0 bases at J; junction bases unmatched: 9. CDR1 and CDR2 (germline): MNHEY, SVGEGT. The CDR3 reads CASHGQGQYSNQPQHF. In nucleotides, the CDR3 is TGTGCCAGCCACGGACAGGGCCAATATAGCAATCAGCCCCAGCATTTT.

The rearrangement links TRBV5-1 to TRBJ2-2, with D possibly TRBD1 on 6 matching bases. V lost 4 bases, J lost 6 bases, and 22 bases lay in between. The germline CDR1 and CDR2 sequences are SGHRS and YFSETQ. This CDR3 spans 17 amino acids. The CDR3 loop reads CASSHWGPGVWPGELFF. The DNA for the CDR3 is TGCGCCAGCAGCCATTGGGGGCCAGGGGTTTGGCCCGGGGAGCTGTTTTTT.

This clonotype has only a few counts. The J gene is TRBJ2-5, the V gene TRBV7-9; TRBD1 aligns across 9 bases. V shed 10 bases and J 6 bases; nucleotides not matched to a gene: 9. The V gene's germline CDR1 is SEHNR and CDR2 FQNEAQ (reference sequence). CDR3 size: 13 residues. This CDR3 reads CAISDRGRQTQYF. The CDR3 DNA is TGTGCCATTTCGGACAGGGGACGACAGACCCAGTACTTC.

The rearrangement links TRBV18 to TRBJ2-7; D perhaps matches TRBD1 (6 bases). Trimming stripped 1 base from V and 1 base from J, with 20 bases between. Germline V gene lookup returns CDR1 KGHSH and CDR2 LQKENI. This CDR3 contains 18 residues. In DNA, the CDR3 is TGTGCCAGCTCACCACGTGGACAGTGGTCCTCTGGGTCCTACGAGCAGTACTTC. Translation: CASSPRGQWSSGSYEQYF.

The CDR3 is CASSRGVQPYGYTF. The CDR3 nucleotides are TGCGCCAGCAGCCGAGGGGTCCAACCCTATGGCTACACCTTC. The chain combines TRBV4-3 with TRBJ1-2, with D perhaps TRBD1 (5 bases). There are 14 residues in the CDR3. Looked up from germline, CDR1 is LGHNA and CDR2 is YSLEER. V lost 4 bases and J 4 bases, leaving 13 bases between the germline ends.